This T cell receptor beta chain was sequenced in a study of T cell changes during pregnancy in multiple sclerosis (dated by TCRdb to the late 2010s). Background for the entire study: In women with multiple sclerosis, the researchers looked at how the T cell repertoire shifted as pregnancy progressed.

Receptors were amplified or captured by the immunoSEQ multiplex PCR assay. TCRdb provides this immuneACCESS table in a form limited to in-frame rearrangements. Some clones are lacking; in checked studies, under half of them reflect an unresolved V gene, and why the rest are absent is not known. This sample has 75,000 to 80,000 clones in its table, and 85% to 95% of those were observed once. In total, the top ten clones hold 2% to 3% of the sample. V and J lose 7 bases and 4 bases, and a span of 16 bases separates them. For CDR1 and CDR2, the germline V gene (reference sequence) lists LNHDA and SQIVND. From cysteine to phenylalanine, the CDR3 is 15 amino acids long. The read is trimmed to its CDR3 DNA, 45 bases read in frame from base 1. Details on this clone: The specificity of this receptor is unknown. No much larger clone is present one base from it, and per-base qualities are unavailable.

The receptor's source is a female donor in good health, enrolled as a control in a pregnancy study. In this chain, TRBV19 is recombined with TRBJ2-2; the best D guess is TRBD1, with 7 bases matching. This sample comprised peripheral blood, obtained after pregnancy. For the CDR3, the sequence is CASTRGGGFTGELFF. The DNA reads as follows: TGTGCCAGTACCCGAGGAGGGGGCTTCACCGGGGAGCTGTTTTTT.